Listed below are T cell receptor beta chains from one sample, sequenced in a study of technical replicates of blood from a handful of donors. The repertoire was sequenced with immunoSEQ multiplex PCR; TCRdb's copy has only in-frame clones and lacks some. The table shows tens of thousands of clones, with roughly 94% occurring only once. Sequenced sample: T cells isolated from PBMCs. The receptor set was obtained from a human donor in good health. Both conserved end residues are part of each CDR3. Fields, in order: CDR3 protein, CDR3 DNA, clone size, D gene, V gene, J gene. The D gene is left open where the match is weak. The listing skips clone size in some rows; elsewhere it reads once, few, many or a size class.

CDR3 protein: CASSEAWGGRNTIYF
CDR3 DNA: TGTGCCAGCAGTGAAGCGTGGGGGGGCAGAAACACCATATATTTT
clone size: -
D gene: -
V gene: TRBV6-1
J gene: TRBJ1-3

CDR3 protein: CASSESGSSYEQYF
CDR3 DNA: TGTGCCAGCAGCGAGAGCGGGAGCTCCTACGAGCAGTACTTC
clone size: -
D gene: TRBD2
V gene: TRBV27
J gene: TRBJ2-7

CDR3 protein: CASSPRETGGPNTEAFF
CDR3 DNA: TGTGCCAGCAGCCCCCGGGAGACAGGGGGCCCGAACACTGAAGCTTTCTTT
clone size: -
D gene: TRBD1
V gene: TRBV7-9
J gene: TRBJ1-1

CDR3 protein: CASSSPAELDRAYGYTF
CDR3 DNA: TGTGCCAGCAGTTCACCCGCCGAACTCGACAGGGCATATGGCTACACCTTC
clone size: -
D gene: TRBD1
V gene: TRBV28
J gene: TRBJ1-2

CDR3 protein: CASSNPGTRYEQFF
CDR3 DNA: TGCGCCAGCAGTAACCCCGGGACTAGATATGAGCAGTTCTTC
clone size: -
D gene: TRBD2
V gene: TRBV4-1
J gene: TRBJ2-1

CDR3 protein: CASSRTGTMGTQYF
CDR3 DNA: TGTGCCAGCAGCCGGACCGGGACAATGGGGACCCAGTACTTC
clone size: -
D gene: -
V gene: TRBV5-6
J gene: TRBJ2-5

CDR3 protein: CASSLDTGGAFF
CDR3 DNA: TGTGCCAGCAGCTTGGATACAGGGGGAGCTTTCTTT
clone size: -
D gene: TRBD1
V gene: TRBV5-5
J gene: TRBJ1-1

CDR3 protein: CASSVSVYEQFF
CDR3 DNA: TGTGCCAGCAGCGTCTCGGTGTATGAGCAGTTCTTC
clone size: -
D gene: -
V gene: TRBV7-2
J gene: TRBJ2-1

CDR3 protein: CASRLRDNEQFF
CDR3 DNA: TGTGCCAGCAGACTTAGAGACAATGAGCAGTTCTTC
clone size: once
D gene: -
V gene: TRBV6-6
J gene: TRBJ2-1

CDR3 protein: CASSSGQVRQETQYF
CDR3 DNA: TGCGCCAGCAGCTCGGGACAGGTACGACAAGAGACCCAGTACTTC
clone size: once
D gene: TRBD1
V gene: TRBV5-1
J gene: TRBJ2-5

CDR3 protein: CASSLRYSGSLYEQYF
CDR3 DNA: TGCGCCAGCAGCCTACGATATAGCGGGAGCCTTTACGAGCAGTACTTC
clone size: -
D gene: TRBD2
V gene: TRBV5-1
J gene: TRBJ2-7

CDR3 protein: CASSLGQGKFVNEQFF
CDR3 DNA: TGTGCCAGCAGCTTAGGACAGGGAAAATTCGTGAATGAGCAGTTCTTC
clone size: -
D gene: TRBD1
V gene: TRBV7-9
J gene: TRBJ2-1

CDR3 protein: CASSLELAGATDTQYF
CDR3 DNA: TGTGCCAGCAGCTTAGAGTTAGCGGGAGCGACAGATACGCAGTATTTT
clone size: -
D gene: TRBD2
V gene: TRBV13
J gene: TRBJ2-3

CDR3 protein: CASTRGQGHGYTF
CDR3 DNA: TGTGCCAGCACCCGGGGACAGGGGCATGGCTACACCTTC
clone size: -
D gene: TRBD1
V gene: TRBV6-5
J gene: TRBJ1-2

CDR3 protein: CASSLIGQDTDTQYF
CDR3 DNA: TGTGCCAGCAGCCTAATAGGACAAGACACAGATACGCAGTATTTT
clone size: -
D gene: -
V gene: TRBV11-2
J gene: TRBJ2-3

CDR3 protein: CASRRTGGEGYTF
CDR3 DNA: TGTGCCAGCAGACGGACAGGGGGAGAGGGCTACACCTTC
clone size: once
D gene: TRBD1
V gene: TRBV2
J gene: TRBJ1-2

CDR3 protein: CASSLDRASDTQYF
CDR3 DNA: TGTGCCAGCAGCTTAGACAGGGCCTCAGATACGCAGTATTTT
clone size: -
D gene: -
V gene: TRBV7-7
J gene: TRBJ2-3

CDR3 protein: CASSFEIAGGQGQFF
CDR3 DNA: TGTGCCAGCAGCTTTGAAATAGCGGGAGGGCAGGGGCAGTTCTTC
clone size: -
D gene: TRBD2
V gene: TRBV5-6
J gene: TRBJ2-1

CDR3 protein: CASGEGGFDYGYTF
CDR3 DNA: TGTGCCAGCGGGGAGGGGGGATTCGACTATGGCTACACCTTC
clone size: -
D gene: -
V gene: TRBV7-8
J gene: TRBJ1-2

CDR3 protein: CASSLAGRVIWMYNEQFF
CDR3 DNA: TGTGCCAGCAGCTTAGCAGGCAGGGTTATATGGATGTACAATGAGCAGTTCTTC
clone size: -
D gene: -
V gene: TRBV7-8
J gene: TRBJ2-1

CDR3 protein: CASSESVGGGPQPEAFF
CDR3 DNA: TGTGCCAGCAGTGAATCCGTTGGGGGGGGCCCACAGCCTGAAGCTTTCTTT
clone size: -
D gene: -
V gene: TRBV25-1
J gene: TRBJ1-1

CDR3 protein: CASGLVVGHKQYF
CDR3 DNA: TGTGCTAGTGGTTTGGTAGTTGGACACAAGCAGTACTTC
clone size: -
D gene: -
V gene: TRBV12-5
J gene: TRBJ2-7

CDR3 protein: CASSLDVGPYGYTF
CDR3 DNA: TGTGCCAGCAGCTTAGATGTGGGGCCCTATGGCTACACCTTC
clone size: -
D gene: -
V gene: TRBV7-6
J gene: TRBJ1-2

CDR3 protein: CASSLSGRNEQYF
CDR3 DNA: TGTGCCAGCAGCTTGTCGGGTAGGAACGAGCAGTACTTC
clone size: once
D gene: -
V gene: TRBV5-8
J gene: TRBJ2-7

CDR3 protein: CASSPLSRNGYTF
CDR3 DNA: TGTGCCAGCAGTCCTCTGAGCCGCAACGGCTACACCTTC
clone size: -
D gene: -
V gene: TRBV7-3
J gene: TRBJ1-2

CDR3 protein: CASSLYGGGSGRGNEQFF
CDR3 DNA: TGTGCCAGCAGCTTATACGGGGGGGGTAGCGGGAGAGGGAATGAGCAGTTCTTC
clone size: -
D gene: TRBD2
V gene: TRBV7-9
J gene: TRBJ2-1

CDR3 protein: CASSQGGYGNQPQHF
CDR3 DNA: TGCGCCAGCAGCCAAGGAGGCTATGGCAATCAGCCCCAGCATTTT
clone size: -
D gene: -
V gene: TRBV4-1
J gene: TRBJ1-5

CDR3 protein: CASSQEQGMNQPQHF
CDR3 DNA: TGTGCCAGCAGCCAAGAACAGGGGATGAATCAGCCCCAGCATTTT
clone size: -
D gene: TRBD1
V gene: TRBV4-2
J gene: TRBJ1-5

CDR3 protein: CASSEALGQGANGYTF
CDR3 DNA: TGTGCCAGCAGTGAAGCTCTAGGACAGGGGGCAAATGGCTACACCTTC
clone size: -
D gene: TRBD1
V gene: TRBV6-1
J gene: TRBJ1-2

CDR3 protein: CASSLLEANTEAFF
CDR3 DNA: TGTGCCAGCAGTTTATTGGAGGCGAACACTGAAGCTTTCTTT
clone size: -
D gene: -
V gene: TRBV27
J gene: TRBJ1-1

CDR3 protein: CASSERGRTESNQPQHF
CDR3 DNA: TGTGCCAGCAGTGAAAGGGGACGGACAGAGAGCAATCAGCCCCAGCATTTT
clone size: -
D gene: -
V gene: TRBV2
J gene: TRBJ1-5

CDR3 protein: CASIASGGRDTQYF
CDR3 DNA: TGTGCCAGCATTGCCTCGGGAGGCAGGGATACGCAGTATTTT
clone size: once
D gene: TRBD2
V gene: TRBV6-1
J gene: TRBJ2-3

CDR3 protein: CASSIQAGPYNEQFF
CDR3 DNA: TGTGCCAGTAGTATCCAAGCGGGGCCCTACAATGAGCAGTTCTTC
clone size: -
D gene: TRBD2
V gene: TRBV19
J gene: TRBJ2-1

CDR3 protein: CASSLLAGDPYEQYF
CDR3 DNA: TGCGCCAGCAGCCTACTAGCGGGAGATCCCTACGAGCAGTACTTC
clone size: -
D gene: TRBD2
V gene: TRBV4-3
J gene: TRBJ2-7

CDR3 protein: CASSSPRTGYTDTQYF
CDR3 DNA: TGCGCCAGCAGCAGCCCCAGGACTGGGTACACAGATACGCAGTATTTT
clone size: -
D gene: -
V gene: TRBV5-1
J gene: TRBJ2-3

CDR3 protein: CASSKEGISGANVLTF
CDR3 DNA: TGTGCCAGCAGCAAGGAGGGAATCTCTGGGGCCAACGTCCTGACTTTC
clone size: -
D gene: -
V gene: TRBV21-1
J gene: TRBJ2-6

CDR3 protein: CASSQDPRTGYEKLFF
CDR3 DNA: TGTGCCAGCAGCCAAGATCCAAGGACTGGGTATGAAAAACTGTTTTTT
clone size: -
D gene: -
V gene: TRBV4-2
J gene: TRBJ1-4

CDR3 protein: CASSPGLAGNQETQYF
CDR3 DNA: TGTGCCAGCAGCCCAGGACTAGCGGGGAATCAAGAGACCCAGTACTTC
clone size: -
D gene: TRBD2
V gene: TRBV11-3
J gene: TRBJ2-5

CDR3 protein: CASSSPTGGISYEQYF
CDR3 DNA: TGTGCCAGCTCATCCCCGACAGGGGGCATCTCCTACGAGCAGTACTTC
clone size: once
D gene: TRBD1
V gene: TRBV18
J gene: TRBJ2-7

CDR3 protein: CASGLAPRELQNEQFF
CDR3 DNA: TGTGCTAGTGGTTTGGCACCCCGGGAGCTCCAGAATGAGCAGTTCTTC
clone size: -
D gene: -
V gene: TRBV12-5
J gene: TRBJ2-1

CDR3 protein: CASSTGQQETQYF
CDR3 DNA: TGTGCCAGCAGCACGGGACAGCAAGAGACCCAGTACTTC
clone size: -
D gene: TRBD1
V gene: TRBV5-6
J gene: TRBJ2-5

CDR3 protein: CASSQVLVGEGIYNEQFF
CDR3 DNA: TGCGCCAGCAGCCAAGTCCTTGTGGGGGAGGGAATATACAATGAGCAGTTCTTC
clone size: -
D gene: TRBD2
V gene: TRBV4-3
J gene: TRBJ2-1

CDR3 protein: CASSLSGSRWTEAFF
CDR3 DNA: TGTGCCAGCAGTTTATCTGGGAGCCGTTGGACTGAAGCTTTCTTT
clone size: -
D gene: -
V gene: TRBV27
J gene: TRBJ1-1

CDR3 protein: CSAKASGEKLFF
CDR3 DNA: TGCAGCGCAAAGGCTAGTGGTGAAAAACTGTTTTTT
clone size: -
D gene: -
V gene: TRBV29-1
J gene: TRBJ1-4

CDR3 protein: CRIIQGPEAFF
CDR3 DNA: TGCAGAATTATACAGGGTCCTGAAGCTTTCTTT
clone size: -
D gene: -
V gene: TRBV20-1
J gene: TRBJ1-1

CDR3 protein: CASGSSSGFNQPQHF
CDR3 DNA: TGTGCCAGCGGATCCTCGTCGGGATTTAATCAGCCCCAGCATTTT
clone size: once
D gene: -
V gene: TRBV7-9
J gene: TRBJ1-5

CDR3 protein: CASSLAGFYNEQFF
CDR3 DNA: TGTGCCAGCAGCTTGGCAGGGTTCTACAATGAGCAGTTCTTC
clone size: -
D gene: -
V gene: TRBV5-6
J gene: TRBJ2-1

CDR3 protein: CASSFVTGGSTQYF
CDR3 DNA: TGTGCCAGCAGTTTCGTCACGGGAGGTTCTACGCAGTATTTT
clone size: -
D gene: TRBD2
V gene: TRBV28
J gene: TRBJ2-3

CDR3 protein: CASSQGGLAGVGTGELFF
CDR3 DNA: TGCGCCAGCAGCCAAGGGGGACTAGCGGGAGTCGGCACCGGGGAGCTGTTTTTT
clone size: -
D gene: TRBD2
V gene: TRBV4-1
J gene: TRBJ2-2

CDR3 protein: CASSPRTGTGGLPQHF
CDR3 DNA: TGTGCCAGCTCACCGCGAACCGGGACAGGCGGTTTGCCCCAGCATTTT
clone size: once
D gene: TRBD1
V gene: TRBV18
J gene: TRBJ1-5

CDR3 protein: CASRENYRGQYEQYF
CDR3 DNA: TGTGCCAGCAGAGAAAATTACAGGGGGCAGTACGAGCAGTACTTC
clone size: -
D gene: TRBD1
V gene: TRBV27
J gene: TRBJ2-7

CDR3 protein: CASSLYLAGVNEQFF
CDR3 DNA: TGTGCCAGCAGCTTATATCTAGCGGGAGTCAATGAGCAGTTCTTC
clone size: -
D gene: TRBD2
V gene: TRBV11-2
J gene: TRBJ2-1

CDR3 protein: CASSEGTPYEQYF
CDR3 DNA: TGTGCCAGCAGTGAAGGGACACCCTACGAGCAGTACTTC
clone size: -
D gene: -
V gene: TRBV27
J gene: TRBJ2-7